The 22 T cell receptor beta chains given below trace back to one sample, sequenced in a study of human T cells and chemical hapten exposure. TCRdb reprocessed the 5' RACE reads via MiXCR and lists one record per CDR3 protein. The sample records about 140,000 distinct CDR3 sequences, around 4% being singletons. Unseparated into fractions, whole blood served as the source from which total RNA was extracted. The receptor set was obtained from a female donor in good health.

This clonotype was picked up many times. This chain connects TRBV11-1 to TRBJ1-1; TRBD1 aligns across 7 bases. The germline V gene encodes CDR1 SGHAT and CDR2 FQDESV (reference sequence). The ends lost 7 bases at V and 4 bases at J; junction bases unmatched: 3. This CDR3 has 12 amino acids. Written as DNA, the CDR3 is TGTGCCAGCACCAGGACAGGCACTGAAGCTTTCTTT. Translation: CASTRTGTEAFF.

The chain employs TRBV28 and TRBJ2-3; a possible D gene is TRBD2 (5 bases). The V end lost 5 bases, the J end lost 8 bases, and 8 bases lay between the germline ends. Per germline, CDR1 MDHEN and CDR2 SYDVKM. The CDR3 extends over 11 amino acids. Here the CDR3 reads CASSTLGTQYF. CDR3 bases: TGTGCCAGCAGTACACTAGGTACGCAGTATTTT.

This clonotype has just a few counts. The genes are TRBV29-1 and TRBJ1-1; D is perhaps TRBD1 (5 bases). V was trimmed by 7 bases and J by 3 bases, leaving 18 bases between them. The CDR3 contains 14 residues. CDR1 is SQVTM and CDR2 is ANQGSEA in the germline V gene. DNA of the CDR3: TGCAGCGCCCAGGTGGGGGATCGAGACACTGAAGCTTTCTTT. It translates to CSAQVGDRDTEAFF. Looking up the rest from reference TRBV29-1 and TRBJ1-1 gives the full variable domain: SAVISQKPSRDICQRGTSLTIQCQVDSQVTMMFWYRQQPGQSLTLIATANQGSEATYESGFVIDKFPISRPNLTFSTLTVSNMSPEDSSIYLCSAQVGDRDTEAFFGQGTRLTVV.

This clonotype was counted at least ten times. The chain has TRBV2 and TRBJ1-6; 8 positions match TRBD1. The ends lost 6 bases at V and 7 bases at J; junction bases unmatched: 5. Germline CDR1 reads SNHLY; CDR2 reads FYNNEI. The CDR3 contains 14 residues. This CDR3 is CASRQGVPNSPLHF. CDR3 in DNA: TGTGCCAGCAGACAGGGGGTCCCGAATTCACCCCTCCACTTT.

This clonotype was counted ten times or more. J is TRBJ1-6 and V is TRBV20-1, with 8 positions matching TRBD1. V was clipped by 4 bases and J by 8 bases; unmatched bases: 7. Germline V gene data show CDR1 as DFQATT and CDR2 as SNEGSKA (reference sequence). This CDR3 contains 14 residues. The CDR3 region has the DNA TGCAGTGCTACCTACAGGGGGGTGTATTCACCCCTCCACTTT. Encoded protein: CSATYRGVYSPLHF.

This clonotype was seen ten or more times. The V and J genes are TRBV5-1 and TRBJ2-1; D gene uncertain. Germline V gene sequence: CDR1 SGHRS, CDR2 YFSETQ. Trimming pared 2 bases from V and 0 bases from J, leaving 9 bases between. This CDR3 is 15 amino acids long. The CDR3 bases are TGCGCCAGCAGCTTAACTACCAGCTCCTACAATGAGCAGTTCTTC. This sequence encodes CASSLTTSSYNEQFF.

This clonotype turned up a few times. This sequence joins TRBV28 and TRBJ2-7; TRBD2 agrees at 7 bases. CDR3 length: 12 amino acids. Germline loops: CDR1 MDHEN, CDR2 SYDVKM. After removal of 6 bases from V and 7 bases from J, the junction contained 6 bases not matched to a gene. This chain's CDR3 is CASSMGGVEQYF. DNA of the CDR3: TGTGCCAGCAGCATGGGGGGGGTGGAGCAGTACTTC.

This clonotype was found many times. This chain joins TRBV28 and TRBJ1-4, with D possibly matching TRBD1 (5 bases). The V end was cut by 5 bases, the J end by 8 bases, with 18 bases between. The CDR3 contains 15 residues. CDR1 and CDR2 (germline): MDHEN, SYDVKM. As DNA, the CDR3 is TGTGCCAGCAGTGAGAAAGGACGGCGGGGGGAAAAACTGTTTTTT. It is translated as CASSEKGRRGEKLFF.

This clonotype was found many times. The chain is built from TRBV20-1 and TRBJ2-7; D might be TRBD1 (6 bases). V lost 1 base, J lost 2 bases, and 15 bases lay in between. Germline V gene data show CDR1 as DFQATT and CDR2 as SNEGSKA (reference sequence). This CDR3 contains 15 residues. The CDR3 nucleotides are TGCAGTGCTAGAGGACCGGGACAAATAGCCTACGAGCAGTACTTC. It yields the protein CSARGPGQIAYEQYF.

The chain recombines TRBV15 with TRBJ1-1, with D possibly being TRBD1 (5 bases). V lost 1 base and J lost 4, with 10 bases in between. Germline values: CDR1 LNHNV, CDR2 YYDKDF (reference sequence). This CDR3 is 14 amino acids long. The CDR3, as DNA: TGTGCCACCAGCAGAGTCCCGACAGCCACTGAAGCTTTCTTT. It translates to CATSRVPTATEAFF.

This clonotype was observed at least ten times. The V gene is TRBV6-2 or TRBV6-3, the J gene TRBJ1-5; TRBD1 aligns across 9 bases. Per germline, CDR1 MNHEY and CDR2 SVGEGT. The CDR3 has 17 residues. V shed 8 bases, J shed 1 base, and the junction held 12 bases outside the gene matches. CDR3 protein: CASRNRTGVRSNQPQHF. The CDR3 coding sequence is TGTGCCAGCCGTAACCGGACAGGGGTTCGGAGCAATCAGCCCCAGCATTTT.

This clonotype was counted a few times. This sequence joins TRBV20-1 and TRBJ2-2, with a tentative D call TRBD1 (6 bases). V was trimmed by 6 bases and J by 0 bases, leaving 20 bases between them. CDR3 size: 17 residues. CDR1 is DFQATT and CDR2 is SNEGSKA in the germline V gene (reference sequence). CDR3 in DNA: TGCAGTGCAGAGGTGACAGGCTCTACATCGAACACCGGGGAGCTGTTTTTT. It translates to CSAEVTGSTSNTGELFF.

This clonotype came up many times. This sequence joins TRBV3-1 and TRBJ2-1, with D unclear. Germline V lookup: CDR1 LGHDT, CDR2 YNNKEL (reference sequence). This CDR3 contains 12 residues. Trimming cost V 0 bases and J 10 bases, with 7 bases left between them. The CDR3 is CASSQDDIEQFF. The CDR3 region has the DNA TGTGCCAGCAGCCAAGACGACATCGAGCAGTTCTTC.

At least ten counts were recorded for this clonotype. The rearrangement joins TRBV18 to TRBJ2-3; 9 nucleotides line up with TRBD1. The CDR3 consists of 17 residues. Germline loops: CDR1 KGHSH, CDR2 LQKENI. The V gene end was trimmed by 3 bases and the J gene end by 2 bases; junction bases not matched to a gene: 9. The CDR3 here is CASSPGDRVYSTDTQYF. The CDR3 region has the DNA TGTGCCAGCTCACCGGGGGACAGGGTCTACTCCACAGATACGCAGTATTTT. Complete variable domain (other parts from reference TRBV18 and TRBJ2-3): NAGVMQNPRHLVRRRGQEARLRCSPMKGHSHVYWYRQLPEEGLKFMVYLQKENIIDESGMPKERFSAEFPKEGPSILRIQQVVRGDSAAYFCASSPGDRVYSTDTQYFGPGTRLTVL.

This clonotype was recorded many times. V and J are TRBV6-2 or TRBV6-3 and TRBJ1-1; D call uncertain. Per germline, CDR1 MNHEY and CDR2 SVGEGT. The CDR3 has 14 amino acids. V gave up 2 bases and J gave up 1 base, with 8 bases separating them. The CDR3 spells CASSYVGENTEAFF. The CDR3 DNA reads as TGTGCCAGCAGTTACGTCGGCGAGAACACTGAAGCTTTCTTT.

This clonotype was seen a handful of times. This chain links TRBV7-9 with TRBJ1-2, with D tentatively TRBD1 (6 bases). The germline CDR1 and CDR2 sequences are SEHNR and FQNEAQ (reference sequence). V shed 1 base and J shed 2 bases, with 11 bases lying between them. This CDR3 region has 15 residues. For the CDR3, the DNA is TGTGCCAGCAGCTTAGTCGGGGGGCGGAACTATGGCTACACCTTC. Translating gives CASSLVGGRNYGYTF.

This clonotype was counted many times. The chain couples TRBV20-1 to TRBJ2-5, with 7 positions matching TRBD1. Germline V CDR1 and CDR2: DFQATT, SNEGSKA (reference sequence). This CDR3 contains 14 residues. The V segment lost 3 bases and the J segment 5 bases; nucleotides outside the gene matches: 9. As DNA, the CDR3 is TGCAGTGCTAGTGGGGGACAGCTGCGGGAGACCCAGTACTTC. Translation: CSASGGQLRETQYF.

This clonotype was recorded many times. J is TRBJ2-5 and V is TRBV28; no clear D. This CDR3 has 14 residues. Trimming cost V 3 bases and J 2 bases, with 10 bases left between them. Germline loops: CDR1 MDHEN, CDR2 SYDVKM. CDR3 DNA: TGTGCCAGCAGTTTCTCTTCCCCTCAAGAGACCCAGTACTTC. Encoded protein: CASSFSSPQETQYF.

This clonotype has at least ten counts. CDR3 coding DNA: TGCGCCAGCAGCTTGTCCGGGACAGGGAATGTCTACACCTTC. This sequence encodes CASSLSGTGNVYTF. The V and J genes are TRBV5-1 and TRBJ1-2, with 9 bases fitting TRBD1. CDR1 is SGHRS, CDR2 YFSETQ, per germline. This CDR3 contains 14 residues. Trimming cost V 1 base and J 10 bases; bases outside gene matches: 8.

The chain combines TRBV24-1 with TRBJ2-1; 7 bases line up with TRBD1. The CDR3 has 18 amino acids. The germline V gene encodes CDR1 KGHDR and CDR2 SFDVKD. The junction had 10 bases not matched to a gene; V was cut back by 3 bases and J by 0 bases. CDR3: CATSDPRQGPHSYNEQFF. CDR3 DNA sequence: TGTGCCACCAGTGATCCTCGACAGGGCCCTCACTCCTACAATGAGCAGTTCTTC.

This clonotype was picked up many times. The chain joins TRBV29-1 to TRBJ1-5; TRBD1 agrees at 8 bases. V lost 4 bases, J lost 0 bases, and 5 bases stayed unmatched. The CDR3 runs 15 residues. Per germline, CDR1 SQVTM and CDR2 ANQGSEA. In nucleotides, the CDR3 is TGCAGCGTTGGAACAGGGGGAGGTAGCAATCAGCCCCAGCATTTT. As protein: CSVGTGGGSNQPQHF.

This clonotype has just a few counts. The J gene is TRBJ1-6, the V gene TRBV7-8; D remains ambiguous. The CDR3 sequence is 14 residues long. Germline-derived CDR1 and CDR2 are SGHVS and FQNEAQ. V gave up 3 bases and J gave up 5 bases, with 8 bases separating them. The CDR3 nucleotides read TGTGCCAGCAGCTTTAATTGGGATAATTCACCCCTCCACTTT. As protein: CASSFNWDNSPLHF.